This T cell receptor beta chain was found in a study of OX40 agonist ivuxolimab in advanced cancers. General observations from the study: Both blood CD4+ and CD8+ T cells showed clonal growth by week 6 at 0.1 to 3.0 mg/kg.

In the case of this clone: As yet, its antigen is unknown. A junction boundary mismatches the germline segment, possibly from a read error.

Per germline, CDR1 MDHEN and CDR2 SYDVKM. The CDR3 has 15 residues. Libraries were prepared by immunoSEQ multiplex PCR; TCRdb keeps only in-frame clonotypes and omits some of them. The sample records tens of thousands of clones, around 88% being singletons. The rearrangement joins TRBV28 to TRBJ1-1; 9 nucleotides match TRBD1. Here the sequenced sample was CD4+ or CD8+ T cells sorted from blood, taken in a trial of the OX40 agonist ivuxolimab. This sequence originates from an adult with an advanced solid tumor such as melanoma, head and neck, liver or kidney cancer. DNA of the CDR3: TGTGCCAGCAGTTTATGGGGGACAGGGAACAGTGAAGCTTTCTTT. Translating it yields CASSLWGTGNSEAFF.